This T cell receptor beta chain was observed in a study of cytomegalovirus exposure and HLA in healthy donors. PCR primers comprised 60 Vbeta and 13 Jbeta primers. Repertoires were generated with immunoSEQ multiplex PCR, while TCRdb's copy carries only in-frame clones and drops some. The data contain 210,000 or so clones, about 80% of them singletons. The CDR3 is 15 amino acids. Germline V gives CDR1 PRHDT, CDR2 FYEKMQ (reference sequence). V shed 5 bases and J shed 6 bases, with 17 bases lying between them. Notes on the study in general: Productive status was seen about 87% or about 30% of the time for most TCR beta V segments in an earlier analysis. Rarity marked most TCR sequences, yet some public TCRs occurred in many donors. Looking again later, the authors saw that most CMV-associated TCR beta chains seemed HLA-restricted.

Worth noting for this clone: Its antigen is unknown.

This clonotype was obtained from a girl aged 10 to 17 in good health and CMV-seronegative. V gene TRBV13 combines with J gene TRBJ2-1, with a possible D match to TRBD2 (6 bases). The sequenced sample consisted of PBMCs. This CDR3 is CASSQNLGAGNEQFF. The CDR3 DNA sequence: TGTGCCAGCAGCCAGAACCTCGGAGCGGGCAATGAGCAGTTCTTC. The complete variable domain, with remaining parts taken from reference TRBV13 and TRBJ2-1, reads AAGVIQSPRHLIKEKRETATLKCYPIPRHDTVYWYQQGPGQDPQFLISFYEKMQSDKGSIPDRFSAQQFSDYHSELNMSSLELGDSALYFCASSQNLGAGNEQFFGPGTRLTVL.